This is a list of T cell receptor beta chains from one sample in a study of shared clonotypes between healthy human individuals. Sequenced by immunoSEQ multiplex PCR; TCRdb stores in-frame clones only, minus some. This table holds under 1 million clones, 92% found once. The sample was naive CD8+ T cells sorted from blood. The receptors derive from a man aged 25-40 years in good health. Each CDR3 is given with its conserved first and last residue. Each record gives: V gene, clone size, D gene, J gene, CDR3 protein, CDR3 DNA. A D gene is named only where the DNA matches it firmly. Size is stated for part of the rows, as once, few or many counts, or as a class when the clone is expanded.

TRBV2	few	-	TRBJ1-2	CAISRGPYYGYTF	TGTGCCATTTCGAGGGGCCCTTACTATGGCTACACCTTC
TRBV4-3	-	TRBD2	TRBJ2-7	CASSQAEGGSYEQYF	TGCGCCAGCAGCCAAGCCGAGGGCGGGAGCTACGAGCAGTACTTC
TRBV6-1	-	-	TRBJ2-1	CATRGRLAYNEQFF	TGTGCCACTAGGGGTCGACTAGCCTACAATGAGCAGTTCTTC
TRBV6-5	once	TRBD1	TRBJ2-5	CASSYSTGTQETQYF	TGTGCCAGCAGTTACTCGACAGGGACCCAAGAGACCCAGTACTTC
TRBV7-8	-	TRBD1	TRBJ1-3	CASSSPRDSSGNTIYF	TGTGCCAGCAGCTCACCCCGGGACAGCTCTGGAAACACCATATATTTT
TRBV15	-	TRBD1	TRBJ2-7	CATSSGQGAAAYEQYF	TGTGCCACCAGCAGCGGACAGGGGGCGGCCGCCTACGAGCAGTACTTC
TRBV19	-	-	TRBJ2-3	CASSITADTQYF	TGTGCCAGTAGTATCACAGCAGATACGCAGTATTTT
TRBV4-3	-	-	TRBJ2-1	CASSQDGIGDNEQFF	TGCGCCAGCAGCCAGGACGGGATCGGTGACAATGAGCAGTTCTTC
TRBV11-3	-	-	TRBJ2-7	CASSLDERGEQYF	TGTGCCAGCAGCTTAGATGAACGGGGCGAGCAGTACTTC
TRBV27	-	TRBD2	TRBJ2-3	CASSSRTSGRTDTQYF	TGTGCCAGCAGTTCCAGGACTAGCGGGAGGACAGATACGCAGTATTTT
TRBV18	-	-	TRBJ1-3	CASSPDGVGNTIYF	TGTGCCAGCTCACCCGACGGAGTCGGAAACACCATATATTTT
TRBV9	-	TRBD2	TRBJ2-1	CASSSPGLADNEQFF	TGTGCCAGCAGCTCACCGGGACTAGCGGACAATGAGCAGTTCTTC
TRBV14	-	TRBD2	TRBJ2-7	CASSQSPGLAYEQYF	TGTGCCAGCAGCCAAAGTCCGGGACTAGCCTACGAGCAGTACTTC
TRBV7-9	-	-	TRBJ2-7	CASSSTRKLGDYEQYF	TGTGCCAGCAGCTCAACCCGTAAGCTCGGGGATTACGAGCAGTACTTC
TRBV4-1	-	-	TRBJ1-4	CASLDRTNEKLFF	TGCGCCAGCCTGGACAGAACTAATGAAAAACTGTTTTTT
TRBV6-1	-	-	TRBJ1-1	CASSELSQATEAFF	TGTGCCAGCAGTGAATTATCACAGGCAACCGAAGCTTTCTTT
TRBV19	-	-	TRBJ2-3	CASSTTSTDTQYF	TGTGCCAGTAGTACGACTAGCACAGATACGCAGTATTTT
TRBV4-1	-	-	TRBJ2-7	CASSQVNPGLYEQYF	TGCGCCAGCAGCCAAGTCAATCCAGGGCTCTACGAGCAGTACTTC
TRBV5-1	-	TRBD2	TRBJ2-2	CASSLASGRGGTGELFF	TGCGCCAGCAGCTTGGCTAGCGGGAGAGGCGGCACCGGGGAGCTGTTTTTT
TRBV28	-	-	TRBJ2-7	CASSYPGTRRGYEQYF	TGTGCCAGCAGTTATCCGGGGACACGAAGAGGCTACGAGCAGTACTTC
TRBV7-9	-	-	TRBJ1-1	CASSPRPAEAFF	TGTGCCAGCAGCCCTAGGCCAGCTGAAGCTTTCTTT
TRBV27	-	-	TRBJ2-7	CASSLGSRGTYEQYF	TGTGCCAGCAGTTTGGGTTCCCGGGGCACCTACGAGCAGTACTTC
TRBV6-1	once	TRBD2	TRBJ2-3	CASTGLAGDTQYF	TGTGCCAGCACCGGACTAGCGGGAGATACGCAGTATTTT
TRBV15	-	-	TRBJ2-7	CATSRDPGSAAYEQYF	TGTGCCACCAGCAGAGATCCTGGATCCGCCGCCTACGAGCAGTACTTC
TRBV15	-	-	TRBJ2-7	CATRGQNYEQYF	TGTGCCACCAGAGGGCAGAACTACGAGCAGTACTTC
TRBV27	-	-	TRBJ1-1	CASYQQGNTEAFF	TGTGCCAGCTACCAGCAGGGGAACACTGAAGCTTTCTTT
TRBV28	-	-	TRBJ1-2	CASSPPGALGYTF	TGTGCCAGCAGTCCCCCCGGGGCGCTTGGCTACACCTTC
TRBV18	-	-	TRBJ2-7	CASSGEVNEQYF	TGTGCCAGCTCAGGGGAGGTCAACGAGCAGTACTTC
TRBV4-3	once	-	TRBJ2-3	CASSQDQGPERSLWPDTQYF	TGCGCCAGCAGCCAAGATCAGGGCCCAGAGCGCTCACTTTGGCCAGATACGCAGTATTTT
TRBV7-9	-	-	TRBJ2-2	CASRHVGLANTGELFF	TGTGCCAGCAGACATGTGGGACTCGCGAACACCGGGGAGCTGTTTTTT
TRBV13	-	TRBD2	TRBJ2-3	CASSFLAGGSSDTQYF	TGTGCCAGCAGCTTCTTAGCGGGGGGGTCGTCGGATACGCAGTATTTT
TRBV11-2	-	TRBD2	TRBJ2-7	CASSLEAGVYEQYF	TGTGCCAGCAGCTTAGAAGCGGGAGTCTACGAGCAGTACTTC
TRBV10-3	-	TRBD2	TRBJ2-3	CAISSGLAGSTDTQYF	TGTGCCATCAGTAGCGGACTAGCGGGTAGCACAGATACGCAGTATTTT
TRBV21-1	-	-	TRBJ2-3	CASSKGRNTDTQYF	TGTGCCAGCAGCAAGGGCAGAAACACAGATACGCAGTATTTT
TRBV19	once	TRBD1	TRBJ1-2	CASSNRDRGNYGYTF	TGTGCCAGTAGTAACCGGGACAGGGGTAACTATGGCTACACCTTC
TRBV27	-	TRBD1	TRBJ1-5	CASSAGTGNQPQHF	TGTGCCAGCAGTGCCGGGACAGGGAATCAGCCCCAGCATTTT
TRBV6-1	-	TRBD2	TRBJ2-7	CASSWLAGVYEQYF	TGTGCCAGCAGTTGGTTAGCGGGAGTCTACGAGCAGTACTTC
TRBV9	-	-	TRBJ2-7	CASSERSVDYEQYF	TGTGCCAGCAGCGAAAGGTCAGTAGACTACGAGCAGTACTTC
TRBV29-1	-	-	TRBJ2-1	CSVELAAPSEYDEQFF	TGCAGCGTTGAGTTGGCCGCGCCCTCGGAGTATGATGAGCAGTTCTTC
TRBV11-3	-	-	TRBJ2-1	CASSLRLGNEQFF	TGTGCCAGCAGCTTACGGCTAGGGAATGAGCAGTTCTTC
TRBV2	few	-	TRBJ2-2	CASSEQRRGELFF	TGTGCCAGCAGTGAGCAGCGTCGCGGGGAGCTGTTTTTT
TRBV4-3	-	-	TRBJ2-7	CASSQGSSGPYEQYF	TGCGCCAGCAGCCAAGGTAGTAGCGGACCTTACGAGCAGTACTTC
TRBV9	-	-	TRBJ2-3	CASSVQGDRTDTQYF	TGTGCCAGCAGCGTACAGGGAGACCGCACAGATACGCAGTATTTT